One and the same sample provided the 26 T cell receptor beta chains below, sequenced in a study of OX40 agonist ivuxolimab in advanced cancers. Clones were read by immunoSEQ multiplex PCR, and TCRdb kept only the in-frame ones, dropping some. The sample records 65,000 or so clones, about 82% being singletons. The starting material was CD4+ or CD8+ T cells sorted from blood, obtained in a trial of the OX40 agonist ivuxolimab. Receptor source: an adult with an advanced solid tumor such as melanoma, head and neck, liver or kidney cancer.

CDR3 residues: CASSLITGFEAFF. In DNA form, the CDR3 reads TGTGCCAGCAGCTTAATAACCGGCTTTGAAGCTTTCTTT. This chain connects TRBV11-3 to TRBJ1-1; D is unclear. Germline V gene lookup returns CDR1 SGHNT and CDR2 YENEEA. The CDR3 contains 13 residues. V was pared by 2 bases and J by 7 bases, with 11 bases between.

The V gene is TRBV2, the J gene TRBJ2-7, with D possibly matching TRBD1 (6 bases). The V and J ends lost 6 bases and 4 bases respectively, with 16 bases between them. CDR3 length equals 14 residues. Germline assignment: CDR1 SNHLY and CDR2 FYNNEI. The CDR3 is CASRRSDRRYEQYF. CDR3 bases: TGTGCCAGCAGGAGGTCTGACAGGCGGTACGAGCAGTACTTC.

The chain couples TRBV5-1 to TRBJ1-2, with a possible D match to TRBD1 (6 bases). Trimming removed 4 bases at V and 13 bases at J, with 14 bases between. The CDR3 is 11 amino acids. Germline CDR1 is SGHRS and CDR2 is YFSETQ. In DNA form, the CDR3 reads TGCGCCAGCAGCAATTACAGGGAGCGCACCTTC. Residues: CASSNYRERTF.

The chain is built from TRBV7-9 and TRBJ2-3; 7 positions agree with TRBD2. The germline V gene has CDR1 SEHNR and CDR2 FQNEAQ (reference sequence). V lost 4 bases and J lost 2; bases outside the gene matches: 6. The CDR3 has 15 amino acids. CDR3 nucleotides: TGTGCCAGCAGCTCAGCGGGACGGGACACAGATACGCAGTATTTT. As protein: CASSSAGRDTDTQYF.

The CDR3 sequence: CASRLSGSSYEQYF. The CDR3 DNA follows: TGTGCCAGCAGGCTTAGCGGGAGCTCGTACGAGCAGTACTTC. The gene calls are TRBV28 and TRBJ2-7; 9 positions match TRBD2. Germline values: CDR1 MDHEN, CDR2 SYDVKM. The CDR3 has 14 amino acids. The V segment lost 6 bases and the J segment 4 bases; nucleotides outside the gene matches: 7.

The CDR3 coding sequence is TGTGCCAGCAGTTTAATGGGGGCCGGGGAGCTGTTTTTT. Amino acids: CASSLMGAGELFF. The chain joins TRBV28 to TRBJ2-2; D is possibly TRBD1 or TRBD2 (5 bases each). In germline, CDR1 is MDHEN, CDR2 SYDVKM. V lost 2 bases to trimming and J lost 6 bases, with 7 bases between them. CDR3 length equals 13 residues.

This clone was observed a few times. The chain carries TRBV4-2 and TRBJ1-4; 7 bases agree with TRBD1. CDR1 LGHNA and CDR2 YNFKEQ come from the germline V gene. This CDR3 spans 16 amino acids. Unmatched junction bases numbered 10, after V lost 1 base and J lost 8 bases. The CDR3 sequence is CASSQASGTDGEKLFF. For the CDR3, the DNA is TGTGCCAGCAGCCAAGCGTCCGGGACAGATGGGGAAAAACTGTTTTTT.

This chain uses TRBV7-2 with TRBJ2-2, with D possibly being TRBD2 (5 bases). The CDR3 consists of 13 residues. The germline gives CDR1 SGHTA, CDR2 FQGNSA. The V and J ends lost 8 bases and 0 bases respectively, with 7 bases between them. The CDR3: CASAGTNTGELFF. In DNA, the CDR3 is TGTGCCAGCGCGGGTACGAACACCGGGGAGCTGTTTTTT.

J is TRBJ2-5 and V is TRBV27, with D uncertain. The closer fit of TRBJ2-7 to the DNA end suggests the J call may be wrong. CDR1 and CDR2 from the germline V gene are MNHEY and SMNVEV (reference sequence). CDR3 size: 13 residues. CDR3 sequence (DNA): TGTGCCAGCAGTGGCTCATGGGGAACCGAGCAGTACTTC. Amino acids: CASSGSWGTEQYF.

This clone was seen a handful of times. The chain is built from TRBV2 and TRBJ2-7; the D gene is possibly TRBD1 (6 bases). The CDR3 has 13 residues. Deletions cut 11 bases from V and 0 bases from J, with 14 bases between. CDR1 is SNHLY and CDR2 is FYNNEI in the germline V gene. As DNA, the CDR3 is TGTGCCTCCAGGGGAGTGTTCTCCTACGAGCAGTACTTC. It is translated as CASRGVFSYEQYF.

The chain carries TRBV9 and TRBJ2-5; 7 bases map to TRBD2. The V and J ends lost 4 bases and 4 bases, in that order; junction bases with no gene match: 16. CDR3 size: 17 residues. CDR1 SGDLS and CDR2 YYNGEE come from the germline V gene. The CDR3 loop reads CASSPGPGAGDRETQYF. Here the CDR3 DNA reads TGTGCCAGCAGCCCCGGGCCGGGTGCGGGAGACCGAGAGACCCAGTACTTC.

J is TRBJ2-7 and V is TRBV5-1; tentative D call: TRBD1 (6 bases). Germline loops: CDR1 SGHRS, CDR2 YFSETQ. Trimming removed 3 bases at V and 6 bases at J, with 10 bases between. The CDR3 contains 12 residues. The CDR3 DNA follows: TGCGCCAGCAGCTGGCAGGGGCCCGAGCAGTACTTC. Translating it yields CASSWQGPEQYF.

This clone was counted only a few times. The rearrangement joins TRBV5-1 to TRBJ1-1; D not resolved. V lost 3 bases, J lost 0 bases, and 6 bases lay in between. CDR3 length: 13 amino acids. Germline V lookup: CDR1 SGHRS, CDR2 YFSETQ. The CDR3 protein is CASSSDLNTEAFF. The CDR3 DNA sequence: TGCGCCAGCAGCTCCGACTTGAACACTGAAGCTTTCTTT.

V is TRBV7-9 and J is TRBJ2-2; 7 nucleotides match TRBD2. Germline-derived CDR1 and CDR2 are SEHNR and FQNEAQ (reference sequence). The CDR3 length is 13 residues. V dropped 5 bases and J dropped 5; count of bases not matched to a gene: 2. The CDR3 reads CASSRGGTGELFF. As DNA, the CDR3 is TGTGCCAGCAGCCGCGGGGGAACCGGGGAGCTGTTTTTT.

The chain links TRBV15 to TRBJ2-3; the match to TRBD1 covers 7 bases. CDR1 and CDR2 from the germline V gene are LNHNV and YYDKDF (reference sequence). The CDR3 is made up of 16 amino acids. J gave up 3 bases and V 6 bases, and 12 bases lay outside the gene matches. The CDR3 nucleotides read TGTGCCACCAGTCAGGGGGTAGGATCCTATACAGATACGCAGTATTTT. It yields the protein CATSQGVGSYTDTQYF.

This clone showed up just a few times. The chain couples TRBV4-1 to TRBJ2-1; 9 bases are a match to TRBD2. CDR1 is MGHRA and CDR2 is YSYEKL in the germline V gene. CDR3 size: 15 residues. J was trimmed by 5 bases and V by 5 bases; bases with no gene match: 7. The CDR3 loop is CASSFYIAGDNEQFF. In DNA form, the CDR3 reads TGCGCCAGCAGCTTCTATATAGCGGGAGACAATGAGCAGTTCTTC.

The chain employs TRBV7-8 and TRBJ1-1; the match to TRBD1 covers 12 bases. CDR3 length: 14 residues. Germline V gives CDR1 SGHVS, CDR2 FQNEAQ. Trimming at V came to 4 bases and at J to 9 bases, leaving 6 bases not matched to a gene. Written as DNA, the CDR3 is TGTGCCAGCAGCTGGGGGACAGGGGGCGCACAAGCTTTCTTT. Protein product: CASSWGTGGAQAFF.

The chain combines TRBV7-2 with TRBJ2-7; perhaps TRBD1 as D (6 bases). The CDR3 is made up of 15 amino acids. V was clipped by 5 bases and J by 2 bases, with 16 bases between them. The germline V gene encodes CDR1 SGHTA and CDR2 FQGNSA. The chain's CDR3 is CASSPGTLNPYEQYF. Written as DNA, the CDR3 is TGTGCCAGCAGCCCTGGGACACTGAACCCCTACGAGCAGTACTTC.

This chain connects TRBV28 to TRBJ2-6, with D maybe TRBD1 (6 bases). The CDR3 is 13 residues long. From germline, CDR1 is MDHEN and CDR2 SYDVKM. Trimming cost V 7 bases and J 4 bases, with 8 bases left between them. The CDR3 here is CASTGVGANVLTF. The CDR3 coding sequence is TGTGCCAGCACAGGGGTCGGGGCCAACGTCCTGACTTTC.

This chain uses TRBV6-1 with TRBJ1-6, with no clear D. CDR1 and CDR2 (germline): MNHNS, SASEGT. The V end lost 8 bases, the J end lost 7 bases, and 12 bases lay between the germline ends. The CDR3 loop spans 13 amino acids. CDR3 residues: CASFEVQNSPLHF. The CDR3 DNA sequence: TGTGCCAGCTTTGAGGTACAAAATTCACCCCTCCACTTT.

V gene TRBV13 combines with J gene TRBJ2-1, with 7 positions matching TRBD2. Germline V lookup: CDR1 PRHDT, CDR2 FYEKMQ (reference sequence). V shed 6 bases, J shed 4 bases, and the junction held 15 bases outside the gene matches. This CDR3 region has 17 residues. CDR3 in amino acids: CASSYVLGRAIYNEQFF. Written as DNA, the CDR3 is TGTGCCAGCAGTTACGTTTTGGGGAGGGCGATATACAATGAGCAGTTCTTC.

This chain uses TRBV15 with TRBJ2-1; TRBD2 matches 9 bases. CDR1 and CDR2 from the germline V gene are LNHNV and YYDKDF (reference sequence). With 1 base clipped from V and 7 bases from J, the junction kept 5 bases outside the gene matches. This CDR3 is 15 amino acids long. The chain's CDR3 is CATSRGSGRMNEQFF. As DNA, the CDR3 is TGTGCCACCAGCAGAGGTAGCGGGAGAATGAATGAGCAGTTCTTC.

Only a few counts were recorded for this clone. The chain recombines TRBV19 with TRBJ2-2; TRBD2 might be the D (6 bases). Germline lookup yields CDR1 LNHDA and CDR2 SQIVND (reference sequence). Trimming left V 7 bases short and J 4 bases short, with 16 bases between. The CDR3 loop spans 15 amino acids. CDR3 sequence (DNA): TGTGCCAGTATGAGGAGTCAGGGACTCACCGGGGAGCTGTTTTTT. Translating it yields CASMRSQGLTGELFF.

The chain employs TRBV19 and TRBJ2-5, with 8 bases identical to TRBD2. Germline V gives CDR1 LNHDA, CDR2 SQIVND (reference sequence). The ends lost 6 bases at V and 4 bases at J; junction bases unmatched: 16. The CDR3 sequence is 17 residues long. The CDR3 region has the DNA TGTGCCAGTAGGGCGGGGATCGTAGCGGGGAGCGGAGAGACCCAGTACTTC. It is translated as CASRAGIVAGSGETQYF.

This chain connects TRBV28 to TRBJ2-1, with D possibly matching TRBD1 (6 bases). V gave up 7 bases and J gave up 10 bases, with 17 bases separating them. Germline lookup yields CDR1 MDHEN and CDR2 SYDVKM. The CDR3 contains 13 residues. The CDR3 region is CASTAPPQGEQFF. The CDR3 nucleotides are TGTGCCAGCACAGCTCCTCCGCAGGGGGAGCAGTTCTTC.

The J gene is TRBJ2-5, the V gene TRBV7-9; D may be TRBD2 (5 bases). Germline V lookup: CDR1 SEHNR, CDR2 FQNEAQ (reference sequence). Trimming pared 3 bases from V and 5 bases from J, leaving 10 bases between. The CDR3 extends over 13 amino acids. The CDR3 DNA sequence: TGTGCCAGCAGCTTTGCGGGTCCGGAGACCCAGTACTTC. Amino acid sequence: CASSFAGPETQYF. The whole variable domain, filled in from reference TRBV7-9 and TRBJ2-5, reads DTGVSQNPRHKITKRGQNVTFRCDPISEHNRLYWYRQTLGQGPEFLTYFQNEAQLEKSRLLSDRFSAERPKGSFSTLEIQRTEQGDSAMYLCASSFAGPETQYFGPGTRLLVL.